Shown below are 24 T cell receptor beta chains from a single sample sequenced in a study of blood T cell repertoires in COVID-19. The assay was immunoSEQ multiplex PCR, and TCRdb's table has in-frame clones only and misses some. There are some 260,000 clones in the sample; 85% to 90% occur only once, and around 1.5% lies in the top ten. The source material was peripheral blood. The origin of the receptors is a man older than 75 with acute or convalescent COVID-19.

V and J are TRBV19 and TRBJ1-1, with 9 bases that match TRBD1. V was clipped by 7 bases and J by 2 bases; unmatched bases: 11. The CDR3 runs 16 residues. Germline CDR1 LNHDA, CDR2 SQIVND (reference sequence). CDR3 residues: CASIPLRGQGNTEAFF. CDR3 DNA sequence: TGTGCCAGTATACCTCTAAGGGGACAGGGAAACACTGAAGCTTTCTTT. The full variable domain, its missing parts supplied by reference TRBV19 and TRBJ1-1, is DGGITQSPKYLFRKEGQNVTLSCEQNLNHDAMYWYRQDPGQGLRLIYYSQIVNDFQKGDIAEGYSVSREKKESFPLTVTSAQKNPTAFYLCASIPLRGQGNTEAFFGQGTRLTVV.

The chain carries TRBV7-3 and TRBJ1-5, with D perhaps TRBD1 (6 bases). The CDR3 totals 14 residues. Germline V gene sequence: CDR1 SGHTA, CDR2 FQGTGA. With 4 bases removed from V and 4 bases from J, the gap between germline ends came to 11 bases. DNA of the CDR3: TGTGCCAGCAGCTCAAGAGGGGGTAATCAGCCCCAGCATTTT. Its translation: CASSSRGGNQPQHF.

V usage is TRBV5-8 and J usage is TRBJ1-2, with a tentative D call TRBD1 (5 bases). This CDR3 is built from 15 residues. The germline V and J ends were trimmed by 4 bases and 5 bases, with 18 bases remaining between them. Per germline, CDR1 SGHTS and CDR2 YDEGEE. CDR3 sequence: CASSLPGLGTYGYTF. CDR3 nucleotide sequence: TGTGCCAGCAGCCTGCCGGGACTCGGGACTTATGGCTACACCTTC.

The genes are TRBV6-5 and TRBJ1-1; TRBD1 is a possible D gene (6 bases). CDR1 is MNHEY, CDR2 SVGAGI, per germline. The V end was cut by 7 bases, the J end by 5 bases, with 14 bases between. The CDR3 is 13 amino acids. The CDR3 protein is CASTKGVTTEAFF. The CDR3 bases are TGTGCCAGCACCAAGGGGGTCACTACTGAAGCTTTCTTT.

This chain uses TRBV10-3 with TRBJ1-2, with TRBD1 matching 9 bases. The trim removed 6 bases at V and 2 bases at J, leaving 4 bases unmatched. This CDR3 is 14 amino acids long. Germline V CDR1 and CDR2: ENHRY, SYGVKD. CDR3 amino acids: CAISLGTGNYGYTF. The CDR3 bases are TGTGCCATCAGCCTGGGGACAGGGAACTATGGCTACACCTTC.

With respect to this clone: The identical CDR3 is also encoded by other nucleotide sequences in the sample. The CDR3 protein is CASSSSSYEQYF. The CDR3 DNA follows: TGCGCCAGCAGCTCCTCCTCCTACGAGCAGTACTTC. This chain connects TRBV5-1 to TRBJ2-7, with unresolved D. V shed 3 bases and J shed 0 bases, with 4 bases lying between them. The CDR3 is made up of 12 amino acids. Per the germline V gene, CDR1 is SGHRS and CDR2 is YFSETQ.

The chain uses TRBV7-2 and TRBJ2-5; 9 positions agree with TRBD1. Trimming removed 6 bases from V and 5 bases from J; junction bases left unmatched: 10. The CDR3 has 15 residues. Germline V gene lookup returns CDR1 SGHTA and CDR2 FQGNSA. The CDR3 coding sequence is TGTGCCAGCAGATCGACAGGGGGATTGTGGGAGACCCAGTACTTC. Residues: CASRSTGGLWETQYF.

This chain connects TRBV27 to TRBJ2-3, with 8 bases aligning to TRBD2. V lost 1 base, J lost 0 bases, and 9 bases stayed unmatched. CDR3 size: 18 residues. Germline loops: CDR1 MNHEY, CDR2 SMNVEV (reference sequence). The CDR3 nucleotides are TGTGCCAGCAGTTTATGGGGACTAGTGAGATCTAGCACAGATACGCAGTATTTT. Its translation: CASSLWGLVRSSTDTQYF.

The chain has TRBV5-8 and TRBJ2-1; 9 bases are a match to TRBD1. This CDR3 contains 15 residues. V dropped 1 base and J dropped 5; count of bases not matched to a gene: 4. From germline, CDR1 is SGHTS and CDR2 YDEGEE. The CDR3 here is CASSLKGTGNNEQFF. The CDR3 bases are TGTGCCAGCAGCTTGAAGGGGACAGGGAACAATGAGCAGTTCTTC.

The table lists this clone with a count of one. This chain connects TRBV9 to TRBJ2-1, with D maybe TRBD1 (6 bases). Between the trimmed V and J ends, which lost 0 bases and 9 bases, there was a span of 13 bases. This CDR3 has 14 residues. Germline V lookup: CDR1 SGDLS, CDR2 YYNGEE. In nucleotides, the CDR3 is TGTGCCAGCAGCGTAGGGACCACAGGGCGTGAGCAGTTCTTC. Encoded protein: CASSVGTTGREQFF.

The table lists this clone with a few counts. This chain connects TRBV4-2 to TRBJ1-1; 10 bases are shared with TRBD1. Germline assignment: CDR1 LGHNA and CDR2 YNFKEQ. Germline trimming cut 1 base from V and 1 base from J; bases unmatched to any gene: 9. The CDR3 loop spans 18 amino acids. CDR3 nucleotide sequence: TGTGCCAGCAGCCAAGTTGGGACAGGGGAGGGAGGGAACACTGAAGCTTTCTTT. Residues: CASSQVGTGEGGNTEAFF.

This chain links TRBV9 with TRBJ2-5, with TRBD1 matching 12 bases. This CDR3 region has 16 residues. With 0 bases clipped from V and 5 bases from J, the junction kept 5 bases outside the gene matches. Germline V gives CDR1 SGDLS, CDR2 YYNGEE. The CDR3 coding sequence is TGTGCCAGCAGCGTAGGGGACAGGGGGCTTCGGGAGACCCAGTACTTC. Translating gives CASSVGDRGLRETQYF.

The V call is TRBV4-2, the J call TRBJ1-4, with D possibly TRBD1 on 5 matching bases. With 0 bases removed from V and 7 bases from J, the gap between germline ends came to 9 bases. This CDR3 has 14 amino acids. Germline V CDR1 and CDR2: LGHNA, YNFKEQ. The CDR3 sequence is CASSQETGVEKLFF. The CDR3 DNA sequence: TGTGCCAGCAGCCAAGAAACGGGGGTTGAAAAACTGTTTTTT.

The chain combines TRBV5-4 with TRBJ2-3; tentatively, D is TRBD2 (6 bases). V dropped 4 bases and J dropped 1 base, with 19 bases sitting between them. Germline V gene lookup returns CDR1 SGHNT and CDR2 YYREEE (reference sequence). There are 17 residues in the CDR3. The CDR3 loop reads CASSAGIAAPGTDTQYF. The DNA of the CDR3 is TGTGCCAGCAGCGCGGGTATAGCGGCACCTGGCACAGATACGCAGTATTTT.

The V call is TRBV7-9, the J call TRBJ1-4; D is undetermined. The CDR3 runs to 14 residues. The V and J ends lost 0 bases and 6 bases respectively, with 8 bases between them. The germline gives CDR1 SEHNR, CDR2 FQNEAQ (reference sequence). The CDR3 DNA follows: TGTGCCAGCAGCTTAGCGAGGAGCTATGAAAAACTGTTTTTT. Translating gives CASSLARSYEKLFF.

The rearrangement uses TRBV6-5 and TRBJ1-1; possible D gene TRBD1, 6 bases. The ends were cut back, 0 bases at V and 8 bases at J, with 10 bases in the middle. From germline, CDR1 is MNHEY and CDR2 SVGAGI. CDR3 length: 13 residues. The CDR3 coding sequence is TGTGCCAGCAGTTACTCGGTTGGGACAGAAGCTTTCTTT. Its protein is CASSYSVGTEAFF.

The genes are TRBV18 and TRBJ1-1, with D perhaps matching TRBD1 (6 bases). Per the germline V gene, CDR1 is KGHSH and CDR2 is LQKENI. The CDR3 contains 15 residues. V lost 3 bases and J lost 0, with 11 bases in between. The CDR3 sequence: CASSPGQNMNTEAFF. CDR3 coding DNA: TGTGCCAGCTCACCGGGACAAAATATGAACACTGAAGCTTTCTTT.

This chain connects TRBV7-9 to TRBJ2-7; a weak D match, TRBD2 (5 bases). Trimming stripped 6 bases from V and 3 bases from J, with 15 bases between. CDR1 and CDR2 (germline): SEHNR, FQNEAQ (reference sequence). This CDR3 region has 14 residues. The CDR3 DNA reads TGTGCCAGCAGTTCCCGGGGAGTCGGCTACGAGCAGTACTTC. Amino acid sequence: CASSSRGVGYEQYF.

The rearrangement links TRBV5-6 to TRBJ1-3; D might be TRBD1 (5 bases). Deletions cut 4 bases from V and 0 bases from J, with 14 bases between. Germline-derived CDR1 and CDR2 are SGHDT and YYEEEE. This CDR3 contains 16 residues. The CDR3 loop is CASSLEGLASGNTIYF. CDR3 nucleotides: TGTGCCAGCAGCCTGGAGGGACTGGCCTCTGGAAACACCATATATTTT. The full variable domain, completed using reference TRBV5-6 and TRBJ1-3, is DAGVTQSPTHLIKTRGQQVTLRCSPKSGHDTVSWYQQALGQGPQFIFQYYEEEERQRGNFPDRFSGHQFPNYSSELNVNALLLGDSALYLCASSLEGLASGNTIYFGEGSWLTVV.

The chain couples TRBV2 to TRBJ1-2; maybe TRBD1 (6 bases). Looked up from germline, CDR1 is SNHLY and CDR2 is FYNNEI. The CDR3 consists of 13 residues. V lost 4 bases and J lost 5, with 11 bases in between. CDR3 bases: TGTGCCAGCAGTGCCGGACAGCTATATGGCTACACCTTC. Its translation: CASSAGQLYGYTF.

The J gene is TRBJ2-7, the V gene TRBV6-2 or TRBV6-3, with 8 bases identical to TRBD1. The CDR3 runs 12 residues. Germline CDR1 is MNHEY and CDR2 is SVGEGT. J gave up 12 bases and V 4 bases, and 8 bases lay outside the gene matches. CDR3 region: CASSSVGQVWYF. CDR3 DNA sequence: TGTGCCAGCAGTTCCGTGGGACAGGTTTGGTACTTC.

This rearrangement joins TRBV6-6 to TRBJ1-5, with TRBD1 identical over 9 bases. J gave up 2 bases and V 7 bases, and 6 bases lay outside the gene matches. Germline assignment: CDR1 MNHNY and CDR2 SVGAGI (reference sequence). The CDR3 runs to 15 residues. DNA of the CDR3: TGTGCCAGCATAACAGGGGACAGGGGCAATCAGCCCCAGCATTTT. Encoded protein: CASITGDRGNQPQHF.

The chain links TRBV7-2 to TRBJ1-6; the match to TRBD1 covers 9 bases. The CDR3 has 15 amino acids. Germline-derived CDR1 and CDR2 are SGHTA and FQGNSA. J was trimmed by 9 bases and V by 6 bases; bases with no gene match: 9. The chain's CDR3 is CASSNTGGAGSPLHF. CDR3 nucleotides: TGTGCCAGCAGTAATACAGGGGGCGCAGGTTCACCCCTCCACTTT.

The chain is built from TRBV2 and TRBJ2-1, with 9 bases lining up with TRBD2. CDR3 length equals 13 residues. V dropped 5 bases and J dropped 10; count of bases not matched to a gene: 6. Germline values: CDR1 SNHLY, CDR2 FYNNEI. The chain's CDR3 is CASSRGRAGEQFF. The CDR3 DNA is TGTGCCAGCAGTCGCGGGAGGGCCGGGGAGCAGTTCTTC.